The 16 T cell receptor beta chains in this list originate from one sample, sequenced in a study of blood T cells in healthy people across ages. The authors ran a second PCR of roughly 6 to 11 cycles using a sample-barcoded 5' primer and a J-beta primer mix. TCRdb re-analysed the 5' RACE reads in MiXCR, keeping a single row per CDR3 protein. The table has 500,000 to 550,000 distinct CDR3 sequences, about 25% seen once. Another study also made use of these data, one on T cells of mothers and their children.

Sequencing was done on a sample of blood. Receptors were obtained from a boy aged 5 to 17 in good health.

This clonotype was detected only a few times. The rearrangement joins TRBV7-9 to TRBJ2-1; TRBD1 might be the D (5 bases). Germline V gene lookup returns CDR1 SEHNR and CDR2 FQNEAQ (reference sequence). This CDR3 region has 13 residues. With 8 bases removed from V and 8 bases from J, the gap between germline ends came to 16 bases. The CDR3, as DNA: TGTGCCAGCGCCTGGGGCAGGGCCCATGAGCAGTTCTTC. The encoded protein is CASAWGRAHEQFF. The full variable domain, with the rest looked up from reference TRBV7-9 and TRBJ2-1, is DTGVSQNPRHKITKRGQNVTFRCDPISEHNRLYWYRQTLGQGPEFLTYFQNEAQLEKSRLLSDRFSAERPKGSFSTLEIQRTEQGDSAMYLCASAWGRAHEQFFGPGTRLTVL.

This clonotype appeared a few times. The V and J genes are TRBV7-9 and TRBJ1-3; the D is unclear. Trimming shortened V by 6 bases and J by 0 bases, and 9 bases separated the two germline ends. The CDR3 is made up of 14 amino acids. The germline V gene encodes CDR1 SEHNR and CDR2 FQNEAQ (reference sequence). Here the CDR3 reads CASRSIASGNTIYF. As DNA, the CDR3 is TGTGCCAGCAGGTCAATAGCCTCTGGAAACACCATATATTTT.

This clonotype showed up just a few times. The rearrangement joins TRBV12-3 or TRBV12-4 to TRBJ1-5; 8 positions match TRBD1. V lost 5 bases and J lost 11; bases outside the gene matches: 11. CDR3 length equals 14 residues. CDR3 DNA sequence: TGTGCCAGCAGTCAGACAGGGGTTGCGGCGACCCAGCATTTT. It specifies CASSQTGVAATQHF.

V usage is TRBV27 and J usage is TRBJ1-1; D gene ambiguous. Germline values: CDR1 MNHEY, CDR2 SMNVEV (reference sequence). The length of the CDR3 is 14 residues. Between the trimmed V and J ends, which lost 7 bases and 0 bases, there was a span of 12 bases. CDR3 in amino acids: CASTAGRMNTEAFF. CDR3 sequence (DNA): TGTGCCAGCACCGCGGGCAGGATGAACACTGAAGCTTTCTTT.

The sample holds a few counts of this clonotype. The chain uses TRBV10-3 and TRBJ1-2; no firm D call. V lost 2 bases and J lost 7, with 11 bases in between. CDR1 and CDR2 (germline): ENHRY, SYGVKD. This CDR3 region has 13 residues. The CDR3 protein is CAISEIKTGGYTF. In nucleotides, the CDR3 is TGTGCCATCAGTGAGATCAAGACCGGTGGCTACACCTTC.

V is TRBV20-1 and J is TRBJ2-3; perhaps TRBD1 as D (5 bases). The J call is in doubt because the DNA end fits TRBJ1-5 better. The CDR3 length is 16 residues. Germline lookup yields CDR1 DFQATT and CDR2 SNEGSKA (reference sequence). As DNA, the CDR3 is TGCAGTGCTAGGGGGACTAGCGGGGGGAGCACAGATACGCAGCATTTT. It encodes CSARGTSGGSTDTQHF.

The gene calls are TRBV5-1 and TRBJ1-5; D perhaps matches TRBD1 (6 bases). The germline CDR1 and CDR2 sequences are SGHRS and YFSETQ. The ends were cut back, 3 bases at V and 2 bases at J, with 18 bases in the middle. The CDR3 spans 17 residues. For the CDR3, the DNA is TGCGCCAGCAGCTCCCAGGACAGTAGGGAGGGCAATCAGCCCCAGCATTTT. Translated: CASSSQDSREGNQPQHF.

This clonotype has just a few counts. This chain links TRBV20-1 with TRBJ1-4; TRBD1 is a possible D gene (6 bases). The CDR3 has 15 residues. Germline V lookup: CDR1 DFQATT, CDR2 SNEGSKA (reference sequence). V was trimmed by 0 bases and J by 4 bases, leaving 12 bases between them. The CDR3 DNA is TGCAGTGCTAGAGATGGGACACAGGTTAATGAAAAACTGTTTTTT. Encoded protein: CSARDGTQVNEKLFF.

The CDR3 spells CASSYWVGLPEAFF. CDR3 in DNA: TGTGCCAGCAGTTACTGGGTAGGGCTCCCTGAAGCTTTCTTT. The chain combines TRBV6-2 or TRBV6-3 with TRBJ1-1; D is undetermined. The CDR3 spans 14 residues. Trimming took 1 base from V and 6 from J, leaving 12 bases between them. Germline V gives CDR1 MNHEY, CDR2 SVGEGT.

This clonotype turned up a few times. CDR3 residues: CASSLLNSLNTEAFF. CDR3 DNA: TGTGCCAGCAGTTTATTAAACAGCCTGAACACTGAAGCTTTCTTT. This chain joins TRBV28 and TRBJ1-1; D uncertain. This CDR3 has 15 residues. CDR1 and CDR2 from the germline V gene are MDHEN and SYDVKM. The germline V and J ends were trimmed by 1 base and 0 bases, with 9 bases remaining between them.

The rearrangement links TRBV4-2 to TRBJ2-1; 7 nucleotides agree with TRBD2. After removal of 0 bases from V and 1 base from J, the junction contained 12 bases not matched to a gene. Germline V lookup: CDR1 LGHNA, CDR2 YNFKEQ. The CDR3 covers 19 residues. CDR3 region: CASSQDGLADFPSYNEQFF. The CDR3 DNA follows: TGTGCCAGCAGCCAAGATGGGCTAGCGGACTTTCCATCCTACAATGAGCAGTTCTTC.

The chain recombines TRBV4-3 with TRBJ1-1; D unclear. Germline V gene sequence: CDR1 LGHNA, CDR2 YSLEER. CDR3 length: 15 amino acids. The V gene lost 0 bases and the J gene lost 5 bases, with 13 bases spanning the gap. The CDR3 reads CASSQEGWRLTEAFF. The CDR3 DNA follows: TGCGCCAGCAGCCAAGAGGGTTGGCGGTTAACTGAAGCTTTCTTT.

The chain is built from TRBV6-5 and TRBJ1-1; 7 bases are a match to TRBD1. Per germline, CDR1 MNHEY and CDR2 SVGAGI. The V gene end was trimmed by 3 bases and the J gene end by 11 bases; junction bases not matched to a gene: 12. The CDR3 has 14 amino acids. The CDR3 sequence is CASSYKRGQIGAFF. DNA for the CDR3: TGTGCCAGCAGTTATAAAAGGGGGCAAATTGGGGCTTTCTTT.

This clonotype was seen more than once but under ten times. The rearrangement links TRBV20-1 to TRBJ2-5; no clear D. CDR1 is DFQATT and CDR2 is SNEGSKA in the germline V gene (reference sequence). The CDR3 is made up of 12 amino acids. Trimming removed 2 bases at V and 1 base at J, with 5 bases between. The CDR3 region is CSARIPQETQYF. The CDR3 DNA reads TGCAGTGCTAGAATACCCCAAGAGACCCAGTACTTC.

This chain joins TRBV5-5 and TRBJ2-1; D may be TRBD2 (5 bases). The germline V gene encodes CDR1 SGHKS and CDR2 YYEKEE (reference sequence). V shed 2 bases and J shed 10 bases, with 22 bases lying between them. There are 16 residues in the CDR3. The CDR3 loop reads CASSFPSRSDSGEQFF. The CDR3 bases are TGTGCCAGCAGCTTCCCTAGTAGGTCCGATTCGGGGGAGCAGTTCTTC.

The table lists this clonotype with many counts. The chain couples TRBV11-2 to TRBJ1-3, with TRBD1 identical over 7 bases. The CDR3 loop spans 14 amino acids. Germline lookup yields CDR1 SGHAT and CDR2 FQNNGV. J gave up 1 base and V 5 bases, and 2 bases lay outside the gene matches. CDR3 loop: CASSLTGSGNTIYF. In nucleotides, the CDR3 is TGTGCCAGCAGCCTGACAGGGTCTGGAAACACCATATATTTT.